Below, 10 T cell receptor beta chains from the same sample are listed, as sequenced in a study of radiation and T cells in renal cell carcinoma. The sample's time point: blood 4 weeks post-SBRT, at nephrectomy. Treatment indicated: 15 Gy SBRT to primary tumor, nephrectomy 4 weeks later. Method: immunoSEQ multiplex PCR; TCRdb's copy keeps in-frame clones and lacks some. The top ten hold roughly 12% of the sample, which has under 200,000 clones, around 89% seen once. Here the sequenced sample was blood, taken from a patient whose treatment included radiotherapy and nephrectomy. Every receptor here comes from a woman aged 50 to 60 with renal cell carcinoma.

The genes are TRBV9 and TRBJ1-1; the D gene is possibly TRBD1 (5 bases). CDR3 length equals 18 residues. V dropped 0 bases and J dropped 0 bases, with 18 bases sitting between them. Germline V CDR1 and CDR2: SGDLS, YYNGEE. CDR3 DNA sequence: TGTGCCAGCAGCGTAGGAATAGGTGGGGGAATCCTGAACACTGAAGCTTTCTTT. This sequence encodes CASSVGIGGGILNTEAFF.

This clone is a singleton in its sample. J is TRBJ1-1 and V is TRBV7-2; the match to TRBD1 covers 8 bases. Germline trimming cut 1 base from V and 0 bases from J; bases unmatched to any gene: 7. The CDR3 is 17 residues long. CDR1 is SGHTA and CDR2 is FQGNSA in the germline V gene. CDR3 protein: CASSLGRRTGLNTEAFF. The CDR3 DNA follows: TGTGCCAGCAGCTTAGGGCGAAGGACAGGGTTGAACACTGAAGCTTTCTTT.

In DNA, the CDR3 is TGTGCCAGCAGCCAGCTGCCACGAAATCAGCCCCAGCATTTT. This sequence encodes CASSQLPRNQPQHF. The V call is TRBV4-2, the J call TRBJ1-5; D unclear. CDR1 is LGHNA, CDR2 YNFKEQ, per germline. The CDR3 is 14 amino acids. V was clipped by 3 bases and J by 4 bases, with 10 bases between them.

The chain links TRBV7-5 to TRBJ2-7; the table calls TRBD2, which could not be checked here. TRBV7-5 is a pseudogene segment. CDR3 length: 16 amino acids. In nucleotides, the CDR3 is TGTGCCAGAAGCTTAGCGGGTAGCGGGGTAACCTACGAGCAGTACTTC. It codes for CARSLAGSGVTYEQYF.

The chain combines TRBV19 with TRBJ2-2, with 14 bases matching TRBD2. CDR1 is LNHDA, CDR2 SQIVND, per germline (reference sequence). CDR3 length equals 16 residues. V dropped 5 bases and J dropped 6; count of bases not matched to a gene: 5. The CDR3 DNA follows: TGTGCCAGTAGTTCCCGACTAGCGGGGGGGTCCGGGGAGCTGTTTTTT. Translated: CASSSRLAGGSGELFF. The full variable domain, its missing parts supplied by reference TRBV19 and TRBJ2-2, is DGGITQSPKYLFRKEGQNVTLSCEQNLNHDAMYWYRQDPGQGLRLIYYSQIVNDFQKGDIAEGYSVSREKKESFPLTVTSAQKNPTAFYLCASSSRLAGGSGELFFGEGSRLTVL.

This clone was observed many times. The gene calls are TRBV15 and TRBJ2-7; tentatively, D is TRBD1 or TRBD2 (5 bases each). The germline CDR1 and CDR2 sequences are LNHNV and YYDKDF (reference sequence). The V end lost 5 bases, the J end lost 1 base, and 9 bases lay between the germline ends. CDR3 length: 13 amino acids. CDR3 DNA: TGTGCCACCAGCCGGGACGCATCCTACGAGCAGTACTTC. Translation gives CATSRDASYEQYF. Together with reference TRBV15 and TRBJ2-7, the CDR3 gives the full variable domain: DAMVIQNPRYQVTQFGKPVTLSCSQTLNHNVMYWYQQKSSQAPKLLFHYYDKDFNNEADTPDNFQSRRPNTSFCFLDIRSPGLGDTAMYLCATSRDASYEQYFGPGTRLTVT.

J is TRBJ1-2 and V is TRBV19; TRBD1 agrees at 9 bases. J was trimmed by 7 bases and V by 5 bases; bases with no gene match: 11. The CDR3 consists of 15 residues. Germline CDR1 is LNHDA and CDR2 is SQIVND (reference sequence). This chain's CDR3 is CASSVPATGGRGYTF. The CDR3 nucleotides read TGTGCCAGTAGTGTTCCCGCAACAGGGGGCCGTGGCTACACCTTC.

This chain connects TRBV10-3 to TRBJ1-1, with 7 positions matching TRBD1. The CDR3 is 13 residues long. V dropped 6 bases and J dropped 5; count of bases not matched to a gene: 6. From germline, CDR1 is ENHRY and CDR2 SYGVKD. CDR3 in DNA: TGTGCCATCAGAACAGGGGAAAGAACTGAAGCTTTCTTT. Protein sequence: CAIRTGERTEAFF.

The chain uses TRBV19 and TRBJ1-2; D might be TRBD1 (6 bases). From germline, CDR1 is LNHDA and CDR2 SQIVND (reference sequence). CDR3 length: 14 residues. Deletions cut 4 bases from V and 8 bases from J, with 17 bases between. In DNA form, the CDR3 reads TGTGCCAGTAGTACGACTGCCCAGGGGTGGGGCTACACCTTC. Protein sequence: CASSTTAQGWGYTF.

The rearrangement joins TRBV4-3 to TRBJ2-3; D unclear. Germline assignment: CDR1 LGHNA and CDR2 YSLEER. V was clipped by 2 bases and J by 2 bases, with 5 bases between them. The CDR3 covers 13 residues. The CDR3 coding sequence is TGCGCCAGCAGCCAACGTCCCACAGATACGCAGTATTTT. Its translation is CASSQRPTDTQYF.